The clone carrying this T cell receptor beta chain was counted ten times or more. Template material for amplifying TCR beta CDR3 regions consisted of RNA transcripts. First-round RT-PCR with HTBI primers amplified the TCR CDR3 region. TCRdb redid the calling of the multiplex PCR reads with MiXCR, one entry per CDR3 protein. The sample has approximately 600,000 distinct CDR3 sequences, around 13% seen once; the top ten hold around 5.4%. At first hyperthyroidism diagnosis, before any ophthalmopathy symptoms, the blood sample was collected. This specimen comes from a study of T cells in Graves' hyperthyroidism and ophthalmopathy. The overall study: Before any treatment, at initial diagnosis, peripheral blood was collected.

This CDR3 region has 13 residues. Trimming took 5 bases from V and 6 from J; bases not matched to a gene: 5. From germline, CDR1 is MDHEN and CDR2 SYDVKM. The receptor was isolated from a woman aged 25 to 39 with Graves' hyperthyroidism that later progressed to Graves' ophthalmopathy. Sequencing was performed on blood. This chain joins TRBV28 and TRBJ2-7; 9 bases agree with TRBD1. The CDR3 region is CASSQGDRVEQYF. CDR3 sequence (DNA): TGTGCCAGCAGTCAGGGGGACAGGGTCGAGCAGTACTTC.